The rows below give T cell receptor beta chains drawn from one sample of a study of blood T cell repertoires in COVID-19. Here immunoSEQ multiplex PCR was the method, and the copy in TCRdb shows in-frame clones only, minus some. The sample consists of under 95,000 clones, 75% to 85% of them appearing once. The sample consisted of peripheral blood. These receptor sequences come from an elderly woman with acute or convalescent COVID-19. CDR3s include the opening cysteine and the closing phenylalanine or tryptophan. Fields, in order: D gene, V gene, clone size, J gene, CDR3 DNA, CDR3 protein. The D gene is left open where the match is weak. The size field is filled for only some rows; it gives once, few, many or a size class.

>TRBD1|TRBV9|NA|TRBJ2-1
TGTGCCAGCAGCGTAGAAACCAACAGGGGACATGAGCAGTTCTTC
CASSVETNRGHEQFF
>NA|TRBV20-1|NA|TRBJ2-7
TGCAGTGCTACCCAGGGGTACGAGCAGTACTTC
CSATQGYEQYF
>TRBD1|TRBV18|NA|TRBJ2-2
TGTGCCAGCTCACCACGGGACAGGACGAACACCGGGGAGCTGTTTTTT
CASSPRDRTNTGELFF
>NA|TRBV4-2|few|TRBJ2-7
TGTGCCAGCAGCCAAGAATTACGGGGAACAGGGCCGAGCTCCTACGAGCAGTACTTC
CASSQELRGTGPSSYEQYF
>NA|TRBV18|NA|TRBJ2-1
TGTGCCAGCTCACAGACACCGAACAATGAGCAGTTCTTC
CASSQTPNNEQFF
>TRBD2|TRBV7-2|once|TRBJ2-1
TGTGCCAGCAGCCAAGGACTAGCGGGAGGACCACAGCAGTTCTTC
CASSQGLAGGPQQFF
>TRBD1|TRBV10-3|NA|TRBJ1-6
TGTGCCATCAGCCCCGACAGGGGGCGTGATTCACCCCTCCACTTT
CAISPDRGRDSPLHF
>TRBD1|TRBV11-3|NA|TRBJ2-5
TGTGCCAGCAGCTTAGATACCTACAGGGGCCGGGAGACCCAGTACTTC
CASSLDTYRGRETQYF
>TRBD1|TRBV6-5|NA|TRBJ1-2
TGTGCCAGCAGGGGGACAGGGGGTACCCACTATGGCTACACCTTC
CASRGTGGTHYGYTF
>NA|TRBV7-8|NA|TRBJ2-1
TGTGCCAGCAGCCTCGAAGGCGGTTACAATGAGCAGTTCTTC
CASSLEGGYNEQFF
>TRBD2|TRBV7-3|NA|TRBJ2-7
TGTGCCAGCAGCGGGCGGACTAGCGGGGCGAAGTACTTC
CASSGRTSGAKYF
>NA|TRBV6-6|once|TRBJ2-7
TGTGCCAGCAGGACCAGTGGGGGCGGGTCAGTGTACGAGCAGTACTTC
CASRTSGGGSVYEQYF
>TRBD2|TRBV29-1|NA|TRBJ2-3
TGCAGCGTAGCAGGACTAGCGGGAGTAGGAGATACGCAGTATTTT
CSVAGLAGVGDTQYF
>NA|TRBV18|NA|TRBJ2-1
TGTGCCAGCTCACCACGGGCTCTCTCCTACAATGAGCAGTTCTTC
CASSPRALSYNEQFF
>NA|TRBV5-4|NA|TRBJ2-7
TGTGCCAGCAGCCCGGGACTGGCGAACTACGAGCAGTACTTC
CASSPGLANYEQYF
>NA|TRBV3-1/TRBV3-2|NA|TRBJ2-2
TGTGCCAGCAGCCTGTCCGGCGGGGAGCTGTTTTTT
CASSLSGGELFF
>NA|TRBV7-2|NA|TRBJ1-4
TGTGCCAGCAGCTTAAGGAGCATTAATGAAAAACTGTTTTTT
CASSLRSINEKLFF
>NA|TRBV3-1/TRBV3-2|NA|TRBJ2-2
TGTGCCAGCAACAAACAGGGAACCGGGGAGCTGTTTTTT
CASNKQGTGELFF
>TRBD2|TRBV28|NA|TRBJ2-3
TGTGCCAGCAGTTCAGGGACTAGCGGAGGACTGAGCACAGATACGCAGTATTTT
CASSSGTSGGLSTDTQYF
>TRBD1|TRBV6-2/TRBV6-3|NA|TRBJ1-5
TGTGCCAGCAGCCGCGGACAGGCTGTGTATAGCAATCAGCCCCAGCATTTT
CASSRGQAVYSNQPQHF
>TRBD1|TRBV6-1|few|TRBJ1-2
TGTGCCAGCAGTGACACAGGGGGCATCTATGGCTACACCTTC
CASSDTGGIYGYTF
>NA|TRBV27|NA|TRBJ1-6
TGTGCCAGCAGTCCGAACGGCTATAATTCACCCCTCCACTTT
CASSPNGYNSPLHF